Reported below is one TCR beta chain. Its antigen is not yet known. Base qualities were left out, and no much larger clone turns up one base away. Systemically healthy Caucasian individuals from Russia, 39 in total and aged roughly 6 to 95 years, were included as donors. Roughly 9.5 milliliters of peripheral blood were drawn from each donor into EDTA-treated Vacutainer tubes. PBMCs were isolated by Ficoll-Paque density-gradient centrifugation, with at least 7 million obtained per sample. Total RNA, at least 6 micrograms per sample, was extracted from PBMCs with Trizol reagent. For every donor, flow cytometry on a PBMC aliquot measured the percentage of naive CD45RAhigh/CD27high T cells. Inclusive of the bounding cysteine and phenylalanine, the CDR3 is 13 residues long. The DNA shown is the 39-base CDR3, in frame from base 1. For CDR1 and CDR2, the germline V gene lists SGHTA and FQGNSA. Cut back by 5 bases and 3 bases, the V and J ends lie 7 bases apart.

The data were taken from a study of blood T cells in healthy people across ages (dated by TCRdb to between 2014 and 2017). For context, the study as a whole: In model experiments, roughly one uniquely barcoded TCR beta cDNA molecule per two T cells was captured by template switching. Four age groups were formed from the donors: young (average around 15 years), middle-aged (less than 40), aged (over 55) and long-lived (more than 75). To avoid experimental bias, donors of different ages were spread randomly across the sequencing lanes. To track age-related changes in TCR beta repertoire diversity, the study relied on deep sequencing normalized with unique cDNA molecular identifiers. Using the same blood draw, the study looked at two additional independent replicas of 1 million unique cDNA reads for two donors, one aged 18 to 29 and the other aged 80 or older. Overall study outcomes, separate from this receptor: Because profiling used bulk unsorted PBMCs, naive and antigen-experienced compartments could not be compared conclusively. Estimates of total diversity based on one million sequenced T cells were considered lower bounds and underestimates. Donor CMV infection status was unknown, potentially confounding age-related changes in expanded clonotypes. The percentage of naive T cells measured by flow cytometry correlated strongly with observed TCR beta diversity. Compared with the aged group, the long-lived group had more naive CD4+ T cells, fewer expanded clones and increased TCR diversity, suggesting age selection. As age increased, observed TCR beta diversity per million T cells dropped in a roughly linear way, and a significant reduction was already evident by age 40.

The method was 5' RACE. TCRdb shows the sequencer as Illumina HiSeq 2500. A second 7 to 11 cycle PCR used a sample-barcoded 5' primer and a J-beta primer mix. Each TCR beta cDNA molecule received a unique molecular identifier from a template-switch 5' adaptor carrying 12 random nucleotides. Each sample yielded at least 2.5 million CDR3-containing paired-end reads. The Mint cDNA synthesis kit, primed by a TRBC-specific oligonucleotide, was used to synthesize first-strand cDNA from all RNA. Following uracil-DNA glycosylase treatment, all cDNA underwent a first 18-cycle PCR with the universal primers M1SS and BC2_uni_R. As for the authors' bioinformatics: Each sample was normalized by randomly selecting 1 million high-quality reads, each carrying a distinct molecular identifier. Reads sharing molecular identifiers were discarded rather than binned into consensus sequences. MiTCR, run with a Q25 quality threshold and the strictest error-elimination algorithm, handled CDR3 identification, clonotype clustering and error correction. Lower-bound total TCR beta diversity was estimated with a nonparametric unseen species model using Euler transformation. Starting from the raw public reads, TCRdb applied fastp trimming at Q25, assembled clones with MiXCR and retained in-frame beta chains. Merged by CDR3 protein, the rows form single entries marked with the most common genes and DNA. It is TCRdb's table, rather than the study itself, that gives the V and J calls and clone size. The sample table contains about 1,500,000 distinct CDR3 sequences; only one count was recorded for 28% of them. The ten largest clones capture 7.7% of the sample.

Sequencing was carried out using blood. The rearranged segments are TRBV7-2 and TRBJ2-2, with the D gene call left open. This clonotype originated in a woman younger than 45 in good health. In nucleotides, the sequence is TGTGCCAGCAGCCCTTCTTACACCGGGGAGCTGTTTTTT. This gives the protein CASSPSYTGELFF.